The 26 T cell receptor beta chains presented below share a single source sample, sequenced in a study of T-cell reconstitution after alpha-beta-depleted transplantation in children. TCRbeta library preparation incorporated unique molecular identifiers. TCRdb recomputed calls from the PCR reads with MiXCR, one row per CDR3 protein. This table has 250,000 to 350,000 distinct CDR3 sequences, approximately 9.8% appearing once. This sample comprised PBMCs from the stem cell graft donor, obtained from the stem cell graft. These TCRs come from a human donor who donated a stem cell graft to a child with SCID.

This clonotype was recorded at least ten times. The V call is TRBV12-3 or TRBV12-4, the J call TRBJ2-7; 9 nucleotides line up with TRBD1. The CDR3 runs to 14 residues. V lost 6 bases and J lost 2; bases outside the gene matches: 5. CDR3 region: CASRRTGEPYEQYF. The CDR3, as DNA: TGTGCCAGCAGGAGGACAGGGGAACCCTACGAGCAGTACTTC.

This clonotype showed up many times. The chain carries TRBV29-1 and TRBJ2-1, with D possibly being TRBD1 (5 bases). Germline V gene lookup returns CDR1 SQVTM and CDR2 ANQGSEA. The V gene lost 4 bases and the J gene lost 14 bases, with 18 bases spanning the gap. This CDR3 region has 12 residues. In DNA, the CDR3 is TGCAGCGTTGGAGTAGTGGGGCGTTCTGAGTTCTTC. Encoded protein: CSVGVVGRSEFF.

This clonotype was picked up a small number of times. The chain combines TRBV27 with TRBJ2-2; 11 bases agree with TRBD2. The CDR3 is made up of 17 amino acids. Per the germline V gene, CDR1 is MNHEY and CDR2 is SMNVEV (reference sequence). V trimming: 6 bases; J trimming: 2 bases; junction bases outside the gene matches: 8. The CDR3 is CASRMGTSGINTGELFF. CDR3 DNA: TGTGCCAGCAGGATGGGGACTAGCGGAATAAACACCGGGGAGCTGTTTTTT.

This clonotype appeared many times. The gene calls are TRBV10-3 and TRBJ1-2; TRBD1 matches 9 bases. Per the germline V gene, CDR1 is ENHRY and CDR2 is SYGVKD. The CDR3 is 15 residues long. V shed 2 bases and J 6 bases; nucleotides not matched to a gene: 7. The CDR3 sequence: CAISERGDRENGYTF. As DNA, the CDR3 is TGTGCCATCAGTGAGCGAGGGGACAGGGAAAATGGCTACACCTTC.

The J gene is TRBJ2-7, the V gene TRBV20-1; a possible D gene is TRBD1 (6 bases). The CDR3 is made up of 15 amino acids. V was pared by 4 bases and J by 2 bases, with 18 bases between. Looked up from germline, CDR1 is DFQATT and CDR2 is SNEGSKA (reference sequence). CDR3: CSATHPGTQTYEQYF. The CDR3 nucleotides read TGCAGTGCTACGCACCCTGGGACACAGACCTACGAGCAGTACTTC.

V and J are TRBV14 and TRBJ1-1; possible D gene TRBD1, 6 bases. Trimming removed 2 bases at V and 4 bases at J, with 17 bases between. Germline V gene data show CDR1 as SGHDN and CDR2 as FVKESK. This CDR3 region has 16 residues. In DNA form, the CDR3 reads TGTGCCAGCAGCCAAATGCCCACGGGGGCTGGCACTGAAGCTTTCTTT. It yields the protein CASSQMPTGAGTEAFF. Full variable domain (outside the CDR3, taken from reference TRBV14 and TRBJ1-1): EAGVTQFPSHSVIEKGQTVTLRCDPISGHDNLYWYRRVMGKEIKFLLHFVKESKQDESGMPNNRFLAERTGGTYSTLKVQPAELEDSGVYFCASSQMPTGAGTEAFFGQGTRLTVV.

This clonotype was seen more than once but under ten times. The chain employs TRBV5-6 and TRBJ1-1; 7 nucleotides agree with TRBD1. Losses at the gene ends were 2 bases for V and 2 bases for J; bases not matched to a gene: 3. The V gene's germline CDR1 is SGHDT and CDR2 YYEEEE. This CDR3 has 14 amino acids. DNA of the CDR3: TGTGCCAGCAGCTTACAGGGGAGCAACACTGAAGCTTTCTTT. This codes for CASSLQGSNTEAFF.

This chain links TRBV5-1 with TRBJ2-5, with TRBD2 as a possible D gene (5 bases). V was pared by 1 base and J by 2 bases, with 15 bases between. This CDR3 region has 16 residues. CDR1 is SGHRS, CDR2 YFSETQ, per germline. Here the CDR3 DNA reads TGCGCCAGCAGCTTGAACTTCGGTACGGGACAAGAGACCCAGTACTTC. As protein: CASSLNFGTGQETQYF.

This clonotype came up a few times. This chain joins TRBV6-5 and TRBJ2-7; D may be TRBD1 or TRBD2 (5 bases each). CDR1 is MNHEY and CDR2 is SVGAGI in the germline V gene. The CDR3 consists of 14 residues. V was pared by 5 bases and J by 4 bases, with 15 bases between. CDR3 amino acids: CASSHRDPRYEQYF. CDR3 sequence (DNA): TGTGCCAGCAGTCACCGGGACCCCCGGTACGAGCAGTACTTC.

The chain employs TRBV4-1 and TRBJ2-7; 9 nucleotides line up with TRBD2. The germline V gene has CDR1 MGHRA and CDR2 YSYEKL. Trimming cost V 4 bases and J 4 bases; bases outside gene matches: 5. The length of the CDR3 is 14 residues. CDR3 nucleotides: TGCGCCAGCAGCCCGCAGCGGGGGGAATACGAGCAGTACTTC. It yields the protein CASSPQRGEYEQYF.

This clonotype was counted a few times. The chain is built from TRBV5-1 and TRBJ1-1; D gene uncertain. CDR1 and CDR2 from the germline V gene are SGHRS and YFSETQ. The length of the CDR3 is 15 residues. The V end lost 2 bases, the J end lost 1 base, and 12 bases lay between the germline ends. The CDR3 DNA follows: TGCGCCAGCAGCTTTTCTCTGGCGAAGAACACTGAAGCTTTCTTT. This encodes CASSFSLAKNTEAFF.

V usage is TRBV7-2 and J usage is TRBJ2-1; either TRBD1 or TRBD2 may fit D (6 bases each). Germline V gives CDR1 SGHTA, CDR2 FQGNSA. The V end lost 8 bases, the J end lost 0 bases, and 14 bases lay between the germline ends. This CDR3 region has 15 residues. CDR3 coding DNA: TGTGCCAGCGCCCAGGGGAGGACCTCCTACAATGAGCAGTTCTTC. Protein: CASAQGRTSYNEQFF.

The DNA of the CDR3 is TGTGCCAGCAGTTTGATGGACGAAAATTCACCCCTCCACTTT. Translated: CASSLMDENSPLHF. This chain uses TRBV6-2 or TRBV6-3 with TRBJ1-6; no reliable D call. The ends were cut back, 4 bases at V and 7 bases at J, with 11 bases in the middle. Germline V gene data show CDR1 as MNHEY and CDR2 as SVGEGT. This CDR3 is 14 amino acids long.

This clonotype has at least ten counts. V and J are TRBV29-1 and TRBJ1-5; possible D gene TRBD1, 5 bases. The CDR3 is 14 amino acids. With 4 bases removed from V and 1 base from J, the gap between germline ends came to 11 bases. From germline, CDR1 is SQVTM and CDR2 ANQGSEA. CDR3 coding DNA: TGCAGCGTTGGGGCAGGGACCAGCAATCAGCCCCAGCATTTT. This translates into CSVGAGTSNQPQHF.

This clonotype was counted ten times or more. The chain recombines TRBV7-2 with TRBJ2-1; TRBD1 matches at 10 bases. Trimming cost V 4 bases and J 3 bases; bases outside gene matches: 6. The CDR3 sequence is 16 residues long. Looked up from germline, CDR1 is SGHTA and CDR2 is FQGNSA. The CDR3 nucleotides are TGTGCCAGCAGCTCCCGACAGGGGGCGTTCTACAATGAGCAGTTCTTC. Translation gives CASSSRQGAFYNEQFF.

Concerning this clonotype: This may arise from a read error, as a much more abundant clone is one base away. CDR3 residues: CSARKGGSGEKLFF. The DNA of the CDR3 is TGCAGTGCTAGGAAGGGGGGTTCTGGAGAAAAACTGTTTTTT. The chain carries TRBV20-1 and TRBJ1-4; a possible D gene is TRBD1 (6 bases). Trimming took 3 bases from V and 8 from J, leaving 16 bases between them. The germline V gene has CDR1 DFQATT and CDR2 SNEGSKA (reference sequence). The length of the CDR3 is 14 residues.

The table lists this clonotype with a count of one. This sequence joins TRBV28 and TRBJ2-5, with D possibly being TRBD2 (5 bases). V was cut by 7 bases and J by 3 bases, with 15 bases left in between. CDR1 is MDHEN, CDR2 SYDVKM, per germline. The CDR3 loop spans 14 amino acids. The CDR3 DNA is TGTGCCAGCACCTCCCCGGGGAGTGAAGAGACCCAGTACTTC. Translated, it gives CASTSPGSEETQYF.

This clonotype has just a few counts. In DNA, the CDR3 is TGTGCCAGCAGCCCTTCGAGTGCTGGGTTCTTTGGGCACGAGCAGTACTTC. Translating it yields CASSPSSAGFFGHEQYF. This sequence joins TRBV7-6 and TRBJ2-7; D gene uncertain. The V gene's germline CDR1 is SGHVS and CDR2 FNYEAQ. The V gene lost 5 bases and the J gene lost 5 bases, with 25 bases spanning the gap. The CDR3 has 17 residues.

This clonotype was picked up many times. V gene TRBV5-1 combines with J gene TRBJ2-3; perhaps TRBD2 as D (6 bases). V was trimmed by 3 bases and J by 2 bases, leaving 7 bases between them. The CDR3 has 13 amino acids. Germline CDR1 is SGHRS and CDR2 is YFSETQ. Here the CDR3 reads CASSWDFTDTQYF. The DNA for the CDR3 is TGCGCCAGCAGCTGGGACTTCACAGATACGCAGTATTTT.

The rearrangement joins TRBV7-6 to TRBJ2-3; D is uncertain. Trimming cost V 4 bases and J 3 bases, with 14 bases left between them. This CDR3 is 15 amino acids long. Germline assignment: CDR1 SGHVS and CDR2 FNYEAQ. This CDR3 reads CASSYALGLTDTQYF. The CDR3 DNA reads TGTGCCAGCAGCTACGCCCTGGGATTAACAGATACGCAGTATTTT.

The genes are TRBV7-9 and TRBJ2-3, with 7 bases fitting TRBD2. Looked up from germline, CDR1 is SEHNR and CDR2 is FQNEAQ (reference sequence). The length of the CDR3 is 12 residues. V dropped 8 bases and J dropped 2; count of bases not matched to a gene: 1. DNA of the CDR3: TGTGCCAGCCTAGCGGACACAGATACGCAGTATTTT. This sequence encodes CASLADTDTQYF.

This clonotype was detected many times. This chain uses TRBV7-9 with TRBJ1-1, with D tentatively TRBD1 (5 bases). The V and J ends lost 0 bases and 3 bases respectively, with 8 bases between them. The CDR3 consists of 14 residues. In germline, CDR1 is SEHNR, CDR2 FQNEAQ (reference sequence). Here the CDR3 reads CASSLAQGHTEAFF. The DNA of the CDR3 is TGTGCCAGCAGCTTAGCCCAGGGCCACACTGAAGCTTTCTTT. Full variable domain (remainder filled in from reference TRBV7-9 and TRBJ1-1): DTGVSQNPRHKITKRGQNVTFRCDPISEHNRLYWYRQTLGQGPEFLTYFQNEAQLEKSRLLSDRFSAERPKGSFSTLEIQRTEQGDSAMYLCASSLAQGHTEAFFGQGTRLTVV.

This clonotype has just a few counts. The V gene is TRBV11-2, the J gene TRBJ2-2; TRBD2 agrees at 10 bases. The trim removed 5 bases at V and 1 base at J, leaving 13 bases unmatched. Germline V gives CDR1 SGHAT, CDR2 FQNNGV. CDR3 size: 19 residues. The CDR3, as DNA: TGTGCCAGCAGCCCTACGGCTAGCGGGGGCCGTATGAACACCGGGGAGCTGTTTTTT. The encoded protein is CASSPTASGGRMNTGELFF.

The chain joins TRBV7-3 to TRBJ1-1; the D gene is possibly TRBD1 (6 bases). The CDR3 totals 14 residues. Trimming left V 2 bases short and J 0 bases short, with 7 bases between. CDR1 SGHTA and CDR2 FQGTGA come from the germline V gene. The CDR3 nucleotides read TGTGCCAGCAGCTTAGGGGGCATGAACACTGAAGCTTTCTTT. This translates into CASSLGGMNTEAFF.

The chain joins TRBV5-6 to TRBJ2-3; D possibly uses TRBD1 or TRBD2 (5 bases each). V lost 4 bases and J lost 4, with 19 bases in between. CDR3 length: 16 amino acids. In germline, CDR1 is SGHDT, CDR2 YYEEEE. The CDR3 region is CASSGGPGWSPDTQYF. In DNA, the CDR3 is TGTGCCAGCAGCGGGGGTCCAGGGTGGTCCCCAGATACGCAGTATTTT.

The rearrangement joins TRBV5-1 to TRBJ2-7; 7 nucleotides line up with TRBD1. Germline lookup yields CDR1 SGHRS and CDR2 YFSETQ. Trimming took 3 bases from V and 4 from J; bases not matched to a gene: 4. The CDR3 extends over 13 amino acids. CDR3: CASSSETGYEQYF. Written as DNA, the CDR3 is TGCGCCAGCAGCTCCGAGACAGGGTACGAGCAGTACTTC.